These 5 T cell receptor beta chains originate from one sample sequenced in a study of glioma-infiltrating T cells after dendritic cell vaccination (dated by TCRdb to the mid-2010s). What this sample's time point label stands for: after dendritic cell vaccination, including at tumor progression/relapse. Library method: the immunoSEQ multiplex PCR assay. The table was pulled from immuneACCESS by TCRdb, which kept in-frame rearrangements only. Such tables lose some clones; where checked, under half of the loss comes from unresolved V genes, and the rest has no known cause. Recorded for this sample are tens of thousands of clones; about 89% of them occurred a single time. The ten largest clones capture roughly 10% of the sample. The starting material was blood, obtained after dendritic cell vaccination. Source of these receptors: a human donor with glioblastoma.

The chain is built from TRBV9 and TRBJ1-1; D remains unclear. There are 15 residues in the CDR3. The germline CDR1 and CDR2 sequences are SGDLS and YYNGEE. The ends were cut back, 7 bases at V and 4 bases at J, with 20 bases in the middle. The CDR3 DNA follows: TGTGCCAGCTCCGAGACGGGTGGGTCCGGCACTGAAGCTTTCTTT. Residues: CASSETGGSGTEAFF.

This clone was observed a single time. The rearrangement links TRBV4-2 to TRBJ2-7, with a tentative D call TRBD1 (8 bases). The V end was cut by 1 base, the J end by 5 bases, with 18 bases between. CDR3 length: 16 residues. The germline CDR1 and CDR2 sequences are LGHNA and YNFKEQ. CDR3 DNA sequence: TGTGCCAGCAGCCAAGGGGGGGGTGGACAGGGTAACGAGCAGTACTTC. This encodes CASSQGGGGQGNEQYF.

The V gene is TRBV5-5, the J gene TRBJ2-7; 7 positions match TRBD2. This CDR3 has 14 amino acids. V lost 4 bases and J lost 2; bases outside the gene matches: 6. The V gene's germline CDR1 is SGHKS and CDR2 YYEKEE (reference sequence). Here the CDR3 DNA reads TGTGCCAGCAGCCCCCGACTAGCCCCCTACGAGCAGTACTTC. This sequence encodes CASSPRLAPYEQYF.

This clone is a singleton in its sample. The CDR3 region is CASSPGDYGYTF. The CDR3 nucleotides are TGTGCCAGCAGCCCGGGGGACTATGGCTACACCTTC. The chain carries TRBV7-6 and TRBJ1-2; TRBD1 is a possible D gene (5 bases). Germline values: CDR1 SGHVS, CDR2 FNYEAQ. V was shortened by 5 bases and J by 3 bases, with 7 bases between the two germline ends. This CDR3 is built from 12 residues.

Concerning this clone itself: Other DNA sequences of this sample code for an identical CDR3. This chain joins TRBV5-1 and TRBJ1-5; 7 nucleotides line up with TRBD1. The trim removed 4 bases at V and 2 bases at J, leaving 6 bases unmatched. Germline V gene sequence: CDR1 SGHRS, CDR2 YFSETQ. This CDR3 comprises 15 residues. The CDR3 reads CASSPRTGGNQPQHF. Written as DNA, the CDR3 is TGCGCCAGCAGCCCCCGAACAGGGGGCAATCAGCCCCAGCATTTT.